This T cell receptor (beta chain) was profiled in a study of shared clonotypes between healthy human individuals. General study findings and limits: A generally larger estimated richness was seen in naive subsets than in memory subsets. Researchers sampled only blood; tissue repertoires likely differ.

Memory CD4+ cells were the fraction left after CD45RA+ naive selection. Clones were sequenced by immunoSEQ multiplex PCR, and TCRdb holds only the in-frame ones, with some missing. The sample includes 2 million to 2.5 million clones, over 85% of them seen just once. As concerns this clone: Its cognate antigen is unknown.

Germline V gives CDR1 LNHDA, CDR2 SQIVND (reference sequence). The length of the CDR3 is 14 residues. The V end lost 3 bases, the J end lost 5 bases, and 11 bases lay between the germline ends. The specimen was naive CD4+ T cells from PBMCs. Subset of the sample: CD45RA+ positively selected. The TCR originated in a man aged 18 to 29 in good health. Some clones in this sample may be carry-over from other donors' samples. J is TRBJ1-5 and V is TRBV19; D gene uncertain. CDR3 loop: CASSMGRIDQPQHF. CDR3 DNA sequence: TGTGCCAGTAGTATGGGGAGGATCGATCAGCCCCAGCATTTT.